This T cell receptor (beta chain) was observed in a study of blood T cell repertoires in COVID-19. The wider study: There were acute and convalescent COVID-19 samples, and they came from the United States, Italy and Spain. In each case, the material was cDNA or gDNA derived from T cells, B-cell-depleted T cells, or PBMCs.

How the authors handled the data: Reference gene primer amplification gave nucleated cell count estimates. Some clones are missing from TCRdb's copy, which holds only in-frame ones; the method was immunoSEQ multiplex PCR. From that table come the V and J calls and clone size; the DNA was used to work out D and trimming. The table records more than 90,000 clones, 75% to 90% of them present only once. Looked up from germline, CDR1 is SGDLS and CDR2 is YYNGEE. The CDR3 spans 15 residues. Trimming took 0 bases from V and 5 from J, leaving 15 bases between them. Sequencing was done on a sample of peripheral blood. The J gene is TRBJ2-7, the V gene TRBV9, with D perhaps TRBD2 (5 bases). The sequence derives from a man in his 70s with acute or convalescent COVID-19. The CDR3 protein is CASSVGGLAIDEQYF. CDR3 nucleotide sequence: TGTGCCAGCAGCGTAGGGGGTCTAGCAATCGACGAGCAGTACTTC. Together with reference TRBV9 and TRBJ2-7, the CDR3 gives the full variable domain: DSGVTQTPKHLITATGQRVTLRCSPRSGDLSVYWYQQSLDQGLQFLIQYYNGEERAKGNILERFSAQQFPDLHSELNLSSLELGDSALYFCASSVGGLAIDEQYFGPGTRLTVT.